This T cell receptor (beta chain) originates from a study of cytomegalovirus exposure and HLA in healthy donors. This PCR relied on a set of 60 Vbeta primers and 13 Jbeta primers. Clones were read by immunoSEQ multiplex PCR, and TCRdb kept only the in-frame ones, dropping some. Among approximately 110,000 clones listed, around 80% were seen once. V lost 4 bases, J lost 5 bases, and 12 bases stayed unmatched. This CDR3 has 17 amino acids. The V gene's germline CDR1 is MGHRA and CDR2 YSYEKL. Nominally healthy donors provided the samples, though records likely missed some immune exposures. Study results and caveats: Later analysis demonstrated an association between a missense DCLRE1C variant and TCR beta V- and J-gene trimming. Immune exposure information available was restricted to CMV serostatus. TCR beta V segments were, for the most part, productive about 87% or about 30% of the time in an earlier analysis.

This clone was recorded only once. Its antigen is undetermined. Within the sample, other DNA sequences also encode this same CDR3. The receptor was derived from a woman aged 25 to 39 in good health and CMV-seronegative. The rearrangement uses TRBV4-1 and TRBJ1-2, with 11 bases that match TRBD1. Sequencing was done on a sample of PBMCs. The DNA of the CDR3 is TGCGCCAGCAGCCTCTACCCCGGACAGGGGGCGGGGTATGGCTACACCTTC. Its translation is CASSLYPGQGAGYGYTF.